This T cell receptor beta chain was sequenced during a study of CD4 T cells in relation to SARS-CoV-2 and coronaviruses. The unexposed donors gave CD4+ T cells in about 2011-2019, prior to COVID-19. CD4+ T cells were isolated from the cells after around eleven days of culture. A word on this clone: Its antigen is unidentified.

Per germline, CDR1 ENHRY and CDR2 SYGVKD. The CDR3 consists of 12 residues. The germline V and J ends were trimmed by 7 bases and 8 bases, with 12 bases remaining between them. The method was immunoSEQ multiplex PCR; TCRdb's version includes in-frame clones alone and lacks a portion of them. The sample carries 25,000 to 30,000 clones, 60% to 80% recorded once. The sequence was collected from a human donor in good health. Sequencing input: CD4+ T cells from PBMCs, cultured in vitro. The V gene is TRBV10-3, the J gene TRBJ1-3; D is undetermined. CDR3 nucleotides: TGTGCCATCAAGAAGGACGCGGACACCATATATTTT. This sequence encodes CAIKKDADTIYF.